This section outlines one TCR beta chain sequence together with its context. Antigen: not known. This entry is derived from a study of monozygotic twins with inflammatory bowel disease. Study-level points and caveats: Varied immunosuppressive treatments among patients may have increased repertoire variability. Whereas healthy co-twins had higher TCRbeta diversity (inverse Simpson), IBD patients had lower diversity.

TCRdb re-called the 5' RACE reads; every CDR3 protein appears as one record, without DNA. The sample's table shows 210,000 or so distinct CDR3 sequences. This TCR derives from a human donor with ulcerative colitis or Crohn's disease, or a healthy co-twin of an affected twin (not recorded which). The sequenced sample was blood.

The CDR3 reads CASSLLVDRASYNEQFF. This chain uses TRBV7-2 with TRBJ2-1. Germline-derived CDR1 and CDR2 are SGHTA and FQGNSA. CDR3 length equals 17 residues.